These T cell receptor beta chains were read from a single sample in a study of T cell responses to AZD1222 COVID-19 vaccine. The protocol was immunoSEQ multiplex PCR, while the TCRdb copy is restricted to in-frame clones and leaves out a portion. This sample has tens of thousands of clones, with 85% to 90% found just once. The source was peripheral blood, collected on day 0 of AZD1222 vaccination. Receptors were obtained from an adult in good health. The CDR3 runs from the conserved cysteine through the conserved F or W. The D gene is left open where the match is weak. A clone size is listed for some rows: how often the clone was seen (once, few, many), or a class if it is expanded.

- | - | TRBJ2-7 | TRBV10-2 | CASTRAAGDTYEQYF | TGCGCCAGCACCCGGGCTGCCGGGGATACCTACGAGCAGTACTTC
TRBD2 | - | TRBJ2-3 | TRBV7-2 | CASSLRSGVSTDTQYF | TGTGCCAGCAGCTTACGGAGCGGGGTTAGCACAGATACGCAGTATTTT
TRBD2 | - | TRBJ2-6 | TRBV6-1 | CASSELGGRMSGANVLTF | TGTGCCAGCAGTGAGCTGGGCGGGAGGATGTCTGGGGCCAACGTCCTGACTTTC
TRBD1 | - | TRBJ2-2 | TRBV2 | CASRGQGVLAGELFF | TGTGCCAGCAGGGGACAGGGGGTTTTGGCCGGGGAGCTGTTTTTT
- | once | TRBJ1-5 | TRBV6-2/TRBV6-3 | CASSYSRVEQPQHF | TGTGCCAGCAGTTACAGCAGGGTAGAACAGCCCCAGCATTTT
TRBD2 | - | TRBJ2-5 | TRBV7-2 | CASSLVLAGLKETQYF | TGTGCCAGCAGCTTAGTCCTAGCGGGATTAAAAGAGACCCAGTACTTC
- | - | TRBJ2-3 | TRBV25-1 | CASSDEIDTQYF | TGTGCCAGCAGTGATGAGATAGATACGCAGTATTTT
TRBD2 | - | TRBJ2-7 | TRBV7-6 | CASSPASGMKQYF | TGTGCCAGCAGCCCAGCTAGCGGGATGAAACAGTACTTC
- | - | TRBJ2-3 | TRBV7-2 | CASSLDGYSTDTQYF | TGTGCCAGCAGCTTAGACGGATATAGCACAGATACGCAGTATTTT
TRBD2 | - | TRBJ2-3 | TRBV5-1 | CASSLEGRLAGGTDTQYF | TGCGCCAGCAGCTTGGAAGGCAGACTAGCGGGGGGGACAGATACGCAGTATTTT
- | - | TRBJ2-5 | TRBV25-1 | CASSGHRPQETQYF | TGTGCCAGCAGTGGGCACAGACCCCAAGAGACCCAGTACTTC
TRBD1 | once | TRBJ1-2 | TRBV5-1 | CASSRTGSFYGYTF | TGCGCCAGCAGTAGGACAGGTTCATTCTATGGCTACACCTTC
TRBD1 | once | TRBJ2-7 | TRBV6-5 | CASSPDRGTYEQYF | TGTGCCAGCAGTCCGGACAGGGGAACCTACGAGCAGTACTTC
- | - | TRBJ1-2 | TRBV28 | CASSLWGAVRYGYTF | TGTGCCAGCAGTTTATGGGGGGCAGTCAGGTATGGCTACACCTTC
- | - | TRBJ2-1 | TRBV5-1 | CASSPETNSYNEQFF | TGCGCCAGCAGCCCGGAGACAAACTCCTACAATGAGCAGTTCTTC
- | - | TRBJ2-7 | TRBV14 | CASSQTLTGYEQYF | TGTGCCAGCAGCCAAACGCTAACTGGGTACGAGCAGTACTTC
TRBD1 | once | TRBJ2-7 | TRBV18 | CASSRRQGNYEQYF | TGTGCCAGCTCACGAAGACAGGGCAATTACGAGCAGTACTTC
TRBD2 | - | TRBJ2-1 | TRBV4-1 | CASSPGLAGGLGSYNEQFF | TGCGCCAGCAGCCCCGGACTAGCGGGGGGGCTAGGATCTTACAATGAGCAGTTCTTC
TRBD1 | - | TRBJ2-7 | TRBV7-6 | CASSSGTGGEQYF | TGTGCCAGCAGTTCCGGGACAGGGGGCGAGCAGTACTTC
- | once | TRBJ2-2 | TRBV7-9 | CASSSTMGDGELFF | TGTGCCAGCAGTTCTACGATGGGGGACGGGGAGCTGTTTTTT
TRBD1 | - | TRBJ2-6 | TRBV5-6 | CASSVPTGDLISGANVLTF | TGTGCCAGCAGCGTACCAACAGGGGACCTTATCTCTGGGGCCAACGTCCTGACTTTC
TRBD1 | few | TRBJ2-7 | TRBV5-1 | CASSLGDRAVEQYF | TGCGCCAGCAGCTTGGGTGACAGGGCAGTCGAGCAGTACTTC
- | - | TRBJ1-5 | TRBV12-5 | CASGLETGRQPQHF | TGTGCTAGTGGTTTGGAAACAGGGCGCCAGCCCCAGCATTTT
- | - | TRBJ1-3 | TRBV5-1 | CASSLDGRTYSGNTIYF | TGCGCCAGCAGCTTGGACGGCAGGACGTACTCTGGAAACACCATATATTTT
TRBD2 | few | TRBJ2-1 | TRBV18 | CASSREVNEQFF | TGTGCCAGCTCCCGGGAGGTCAATGAGCAGTTCTTC
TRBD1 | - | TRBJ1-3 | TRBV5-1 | CASSLGPGQFRSGNTIYF | TGCGCCAGCAGCTTGGGCCCGGGACAGTTCCGCTCTGGAAACACCATATATTTT
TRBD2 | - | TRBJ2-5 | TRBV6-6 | CASSFNSGAQETQYF | TGTGCCAGCAGTTTCAATAGCGGGGCGCAAGAGACCCAGTACTTC
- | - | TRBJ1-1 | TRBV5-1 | CASSDNLLNTEAFF | TGCGCCAGCAGCGATAATCTCTTGAACACTGAAGCTTTCTTT
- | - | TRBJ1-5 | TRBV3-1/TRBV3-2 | CASSKRDSNQPQHF | TGTGCCAGCAGCAAAAGAGATAGCAATCAGCCCCAGCATTTT
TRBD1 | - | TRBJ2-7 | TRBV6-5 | CASGQASYEQYF | TGTGCCAGCGGACAGGCATCCTACGAGCAGTACTTC
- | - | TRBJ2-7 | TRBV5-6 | CASSLPPFPEQYF | TGTGCCAGCAGCTTGCCCCCCTTCCCCGAGCAGTACTTC